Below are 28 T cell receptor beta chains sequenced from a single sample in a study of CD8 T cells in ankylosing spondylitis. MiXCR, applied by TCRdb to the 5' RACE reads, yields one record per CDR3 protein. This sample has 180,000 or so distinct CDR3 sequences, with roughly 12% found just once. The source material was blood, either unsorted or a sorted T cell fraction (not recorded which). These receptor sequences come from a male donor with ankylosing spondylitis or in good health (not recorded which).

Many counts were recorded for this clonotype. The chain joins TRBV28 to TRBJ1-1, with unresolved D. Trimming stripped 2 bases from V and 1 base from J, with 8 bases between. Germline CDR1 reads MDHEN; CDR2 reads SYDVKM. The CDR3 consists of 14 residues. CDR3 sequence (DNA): TGTGCCAGCAGTTTAACGGGCAAGAACACTGAAGCTTTCTTT. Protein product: CASSLTGKNTEAFF.

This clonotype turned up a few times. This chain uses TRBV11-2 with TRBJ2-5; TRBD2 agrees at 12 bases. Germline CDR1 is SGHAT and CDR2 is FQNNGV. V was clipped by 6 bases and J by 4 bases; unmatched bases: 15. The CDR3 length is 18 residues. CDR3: CASRPELAGGRVGETQYF. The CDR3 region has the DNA TGTGCCAGCAGGCCGGAACTAGCGGGGGGCCGGGTCGGAGAGACCCAGTACTTC.

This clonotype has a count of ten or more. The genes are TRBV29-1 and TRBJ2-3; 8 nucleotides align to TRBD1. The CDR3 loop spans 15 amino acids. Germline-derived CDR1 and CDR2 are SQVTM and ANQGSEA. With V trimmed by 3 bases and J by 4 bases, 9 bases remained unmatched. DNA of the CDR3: TGCAGCGTTGAGTGGTTTCAACAGGGGGCAGATACGCAGTATTTT. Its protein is CSVEWFQQGADTQYF.

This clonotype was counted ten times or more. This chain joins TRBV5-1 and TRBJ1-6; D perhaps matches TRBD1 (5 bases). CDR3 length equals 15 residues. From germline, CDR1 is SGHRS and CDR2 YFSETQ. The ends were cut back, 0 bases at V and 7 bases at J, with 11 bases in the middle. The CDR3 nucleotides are TGCGCCAGCAGCTTGGAGGGCAGGGAGAATTCACCCCTCCACTTT. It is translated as CASSLEGRENSPLHF.

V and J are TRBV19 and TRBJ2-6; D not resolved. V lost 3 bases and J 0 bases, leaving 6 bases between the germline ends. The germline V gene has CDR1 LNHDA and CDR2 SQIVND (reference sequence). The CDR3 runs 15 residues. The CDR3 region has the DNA TGTGCCAGTAGTATGCCGATCTCTGGGGCCAACGTCCTGACTTTC. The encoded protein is CASSMPISGANVLTF.

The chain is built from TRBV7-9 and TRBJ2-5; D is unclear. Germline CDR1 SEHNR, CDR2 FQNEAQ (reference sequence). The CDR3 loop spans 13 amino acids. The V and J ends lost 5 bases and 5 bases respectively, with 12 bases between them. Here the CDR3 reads CASSPPNEETQYF. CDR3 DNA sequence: TGTGCCAGCAGCCCCCCCAATGAGGAGACCCAGTACTTC. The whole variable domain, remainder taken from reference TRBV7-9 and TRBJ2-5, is DTGVSQNPRHKITKRGQNVTFRCDPISEHNRLYWYRQTLGQGPEFLTYFQNEAQLEKSRLLSDRFSAERPKGSFSTLEIQRTEQGDSAMYLCASSPPNEETQYFGPGTRLLVL.

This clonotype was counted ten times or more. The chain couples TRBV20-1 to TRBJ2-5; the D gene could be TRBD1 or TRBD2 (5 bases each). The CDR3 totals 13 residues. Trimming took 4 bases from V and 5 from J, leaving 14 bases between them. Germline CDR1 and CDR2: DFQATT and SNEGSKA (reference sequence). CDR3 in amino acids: CSAIRGAQETQYF. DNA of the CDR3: TGCAGTGCTATCAGAGGGGCCCAGGAGACCCAGTACTTC.

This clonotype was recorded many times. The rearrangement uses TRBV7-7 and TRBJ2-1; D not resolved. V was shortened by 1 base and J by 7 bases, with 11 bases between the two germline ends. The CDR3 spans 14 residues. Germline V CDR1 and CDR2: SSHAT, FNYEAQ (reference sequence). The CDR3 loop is CASSLGDWRNEQFF. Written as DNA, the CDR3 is TGTGCCAGCAGCTTAGGAGATTGGCGGAATGAGCAGTTCTTC.

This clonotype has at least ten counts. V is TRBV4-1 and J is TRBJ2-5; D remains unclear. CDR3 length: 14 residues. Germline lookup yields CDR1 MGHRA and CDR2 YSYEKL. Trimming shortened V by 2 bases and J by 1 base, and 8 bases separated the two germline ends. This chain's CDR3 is CASSQIAIQETQYF. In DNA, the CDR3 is TGCGCCAGCAGCCAAATCGCTATCCAAGAGACCCAGTACTTC.

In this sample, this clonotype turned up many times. Here the CDR3 DNA reads TGCAGTGCTAGAGACAGGGTAAAAGGTCAGCCCCAGCATTTT. It encodes CSARDRVKGQPQHF. This sequence joins TRBV20-1 and TRBJ1-5; a weak D match, TRBD1 (5 bases). The CDR3 spans 14 residues. Trimming removed 0 bases from V and 6 bases from J, with 12 bases in between. Germline CDR1 and CDR2: DFQATT and SNEGSKA (reference sequence).

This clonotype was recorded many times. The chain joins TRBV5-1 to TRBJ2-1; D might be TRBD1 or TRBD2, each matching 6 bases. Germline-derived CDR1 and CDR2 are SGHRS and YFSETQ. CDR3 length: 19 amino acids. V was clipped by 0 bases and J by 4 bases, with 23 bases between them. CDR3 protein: CASSLEGRNRDNLYNEQFF. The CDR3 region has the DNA TGCGCCAGCAGCTTGGAAGGGAGGAACCGGGACAACCTATACAATGAGCAGTTCTTC.

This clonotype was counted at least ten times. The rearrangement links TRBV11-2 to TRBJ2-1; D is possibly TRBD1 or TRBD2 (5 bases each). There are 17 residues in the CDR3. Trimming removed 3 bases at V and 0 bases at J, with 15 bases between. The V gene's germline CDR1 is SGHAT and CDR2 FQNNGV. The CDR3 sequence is CASSFRGDPFSYNEQFF. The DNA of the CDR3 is TGTGCCAGCAGCTTCCGAGGGGACCCCTTCTCCTACAATGAGCAGTTCTTC.

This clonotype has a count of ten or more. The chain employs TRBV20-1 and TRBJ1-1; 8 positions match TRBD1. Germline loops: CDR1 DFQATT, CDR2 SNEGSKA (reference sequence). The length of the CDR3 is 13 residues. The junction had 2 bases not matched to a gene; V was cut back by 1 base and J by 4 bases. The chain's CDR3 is CSARATGGTEAFF. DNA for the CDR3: TGCAGTGCTAGAGCTACAGGGGGCACTGAAGCTTTCTTT.

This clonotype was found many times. The chain's CDR3 is CASSPLRTGTYGYTF. CDR3 nucleotides: TGTGCCAGCAGCCCCCTTCGGACAGGGACTTATGGCTACACCTTC. The chain joins TRBV9 to TRBJ1-2, with TRBD1 matching 8 bases. This CDR3 spans 15 amino acids. Germline trimming cut 4 bases from V and 5 bases from J; bases unmatched to any gene: 10. Germline V gene sequence: CDR1 SGDLS, CDR2 YYNGEE. The whole variable domain, filled in from reference TRBV9 and TRBJ1-2, reads DSGVTQTPKHLITATGQRVTLRCSPRSGDLSVYWYQQSLDQGLQFLIQYYNGEERAKGNILERFSAQQFPDLHSELNLSSLELGDSALYFCASSPLRTGTYGYTFGSGTRLTVV.

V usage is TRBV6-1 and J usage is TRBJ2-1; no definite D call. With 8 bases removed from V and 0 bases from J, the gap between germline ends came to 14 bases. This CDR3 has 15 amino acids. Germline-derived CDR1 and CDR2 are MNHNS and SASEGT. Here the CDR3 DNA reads TGTGCCAGCCATACTCCCTATATCTCCTACAATGAGCAGTTCTTC. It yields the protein CASHTPYISYNEQFF.

CDR3 region: CASSLGVRTTEAFF. The CDR3 DNA is TGTGCCAGCAGTTTAGGAGTCCGGACCACTGAAGCTTTCTTT. The chain employs TRBV12-3 or TRBV12-4 and TRBJ1-1; D gene uncertain. V was trimmed by 1 base and J by 4 bases, leaving 10 bases between them. The CDR3 contains 14 residues.

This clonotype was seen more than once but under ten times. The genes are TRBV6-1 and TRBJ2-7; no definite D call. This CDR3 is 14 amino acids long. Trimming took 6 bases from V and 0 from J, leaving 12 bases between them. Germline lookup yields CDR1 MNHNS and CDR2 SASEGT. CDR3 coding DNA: TGTGCCAGCAGGTGGAAGACCAACTCCTACGAGCAGTACTTC. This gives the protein CASRWKTNSYEQYF.

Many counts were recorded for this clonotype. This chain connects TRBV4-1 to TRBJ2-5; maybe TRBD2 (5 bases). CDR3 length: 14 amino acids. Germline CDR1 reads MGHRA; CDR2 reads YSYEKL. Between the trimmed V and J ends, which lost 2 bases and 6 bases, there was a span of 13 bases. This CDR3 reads CASSQLLARQTQYF. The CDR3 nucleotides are TGCGCCAGCAGCCAACTCCTAGCTCGGCAGACCCAGTACTTC.

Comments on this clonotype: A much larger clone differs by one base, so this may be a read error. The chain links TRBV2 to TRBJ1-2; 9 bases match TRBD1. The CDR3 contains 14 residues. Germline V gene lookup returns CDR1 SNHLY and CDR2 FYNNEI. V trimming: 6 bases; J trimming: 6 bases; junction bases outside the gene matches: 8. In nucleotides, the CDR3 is TGTGCCAGCAGACACTCGGGACAGGGAAATGGCTACACCTTC. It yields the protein CASRHSGQGNGYTF.

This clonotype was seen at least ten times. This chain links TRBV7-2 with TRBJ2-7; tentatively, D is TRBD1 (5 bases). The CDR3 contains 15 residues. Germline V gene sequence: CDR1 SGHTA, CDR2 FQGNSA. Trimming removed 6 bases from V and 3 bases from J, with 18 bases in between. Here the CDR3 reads CASSLGRPPGYEQYF. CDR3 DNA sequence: TGTGCCAGCAGTTTGGGGCGCCCACCAGGCTACGAGCAGTACTTC.

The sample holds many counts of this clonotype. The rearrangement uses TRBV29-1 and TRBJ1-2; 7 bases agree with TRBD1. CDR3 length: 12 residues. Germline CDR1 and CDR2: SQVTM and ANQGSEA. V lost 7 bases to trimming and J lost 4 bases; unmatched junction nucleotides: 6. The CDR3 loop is CSAGTDGYGYTF. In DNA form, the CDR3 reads TGCAGCGCCGGGACAGACGGCTATGGCTACACCTTC.

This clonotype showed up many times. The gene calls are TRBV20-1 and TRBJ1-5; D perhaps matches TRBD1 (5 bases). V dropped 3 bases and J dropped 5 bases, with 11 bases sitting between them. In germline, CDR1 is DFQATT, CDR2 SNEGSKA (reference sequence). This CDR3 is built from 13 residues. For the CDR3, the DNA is TGCAGTGCTAGTGAGGGGCTAGATCAGCCCCAGCATTTT. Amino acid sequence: CSASEGLDQPQHF.

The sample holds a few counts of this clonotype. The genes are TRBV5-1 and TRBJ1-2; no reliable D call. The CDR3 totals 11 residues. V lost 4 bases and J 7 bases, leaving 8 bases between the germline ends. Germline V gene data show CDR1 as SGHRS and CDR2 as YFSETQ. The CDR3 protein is CASSPGSGYTF. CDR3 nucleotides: TGCGCCAGCAGCCCGGGGAGTGGCTACACCTTC.

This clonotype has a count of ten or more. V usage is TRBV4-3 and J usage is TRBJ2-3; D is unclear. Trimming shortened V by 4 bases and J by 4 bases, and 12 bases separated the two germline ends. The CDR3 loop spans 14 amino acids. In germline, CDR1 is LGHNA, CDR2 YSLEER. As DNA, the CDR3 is TGCGCCAGCAGCCGGTCCTATTCGGCAGATACGCAGTATTTT. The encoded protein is CASSRSYSADTQYF.

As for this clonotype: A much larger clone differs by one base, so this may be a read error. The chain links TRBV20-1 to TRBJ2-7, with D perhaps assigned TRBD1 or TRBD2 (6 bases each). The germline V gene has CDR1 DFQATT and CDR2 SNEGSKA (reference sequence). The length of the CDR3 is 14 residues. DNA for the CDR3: TGCTGTGCTGGTCTCCCGGGGGCCGGCAACGAGCAGTACTTC. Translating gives CCAGLPGAGNEQYF.

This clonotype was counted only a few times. The CDR3 is CSAHLAGVRETQYF. CDR3 sequence (DNA): TGCAGTGCTCACTTAGCGGGAGTCAGAGAGACCCAGTACTTC. The chain joins TRBV20-1 to TRBJ2-5; 9 bases are shared with TRBD2. The CDR3 consists of 14 residues. The junction had 8 bases not matched to a gene; V was cut back by 5 bases and J by 4 bases. Germline assignment: CDR1 DFQATT and CDR2 SNEGSKA (reference sequence).

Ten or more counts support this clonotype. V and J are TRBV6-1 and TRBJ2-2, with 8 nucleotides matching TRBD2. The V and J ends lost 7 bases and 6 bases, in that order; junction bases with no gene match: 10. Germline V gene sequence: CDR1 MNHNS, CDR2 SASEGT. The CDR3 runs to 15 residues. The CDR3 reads CASKASGTRSGELFF. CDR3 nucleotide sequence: TGTGCCAGCAAAGCCTCCGGGACTAGGTCCGGGGAGCTGTTTTTT.

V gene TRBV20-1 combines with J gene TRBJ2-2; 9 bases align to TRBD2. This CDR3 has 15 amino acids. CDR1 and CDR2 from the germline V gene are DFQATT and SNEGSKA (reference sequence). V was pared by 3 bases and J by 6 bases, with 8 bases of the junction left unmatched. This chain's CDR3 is CSARPGLAAAGELFF. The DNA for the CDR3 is TGCAGTGCTAGGCCGGGACTAGCTGCGGCCGGGGAGCTGTTTTTT.